Detailed here is one T cell receptor beta chain. Clones were read by immunoSEQ multiplex PCR, and TCRdb kept only the in-frame ones, dropping some. The table shows about 270,000 clones, with about nine tenths occurring only once. The sample belongs to a study of blood T cell repertoires in COVID-19. V lost 3 bases, J lost 8 bases, and 13 bases lay in between. From germline, CDR1 is SGHTA and CDR2 FQGNSA. The CDR3 sequence is 13 residues long. The chain links TRBV7-2 to TRBJ1-1; D might be TRBD1 (5 bases). Sequenced: peripheral blood. This receptor was identified in a man in his forties who had recovered from COVID-19. CDR3 nucleotides: TGTGCCAGCAGCTTCGTTGGGGAGGGGGAAGCTTTCTTT. Translation gives CASSFVGEGEAFF.